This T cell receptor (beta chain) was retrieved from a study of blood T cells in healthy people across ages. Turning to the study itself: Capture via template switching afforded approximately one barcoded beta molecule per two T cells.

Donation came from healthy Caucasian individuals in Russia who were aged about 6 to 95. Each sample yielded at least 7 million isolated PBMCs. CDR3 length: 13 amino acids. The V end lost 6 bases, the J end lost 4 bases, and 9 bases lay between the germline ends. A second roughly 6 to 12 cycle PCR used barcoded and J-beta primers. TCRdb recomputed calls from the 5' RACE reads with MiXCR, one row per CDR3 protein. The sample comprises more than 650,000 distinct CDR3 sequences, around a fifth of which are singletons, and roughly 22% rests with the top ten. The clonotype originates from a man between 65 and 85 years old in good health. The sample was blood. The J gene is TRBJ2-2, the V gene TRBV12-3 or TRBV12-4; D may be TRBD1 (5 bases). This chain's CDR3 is CASRGLTTGELFF. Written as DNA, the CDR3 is TGTGCCAGCAGGGGGCTGACCACCGGGGAGCTGTTTTTT.